This T cell receptor (beta chain) came from a study of T cell repertoires in cytomegalovirus infection. On the study more broadly: CMV epitopes used comprised recently identified HLA-C-restricted ones and well-studied HLA-B-restricted ones.

Study-wide findings and caveats: Public TCR beta family frequency separated CMV-and-HLA carriers, including in an independent cohort. The study found HLA-C-restricted CMV-specific TCR beta clonotypes dominating the ex vivo response.

The CDR3 totals 15 residues. Germline V gene lookup returns CDR1 LNHDA and CDR2 SQIVND (reference sequence). Trimming shortened V by 0 bases and J by 6 bases, and 12 bases separated the two germline ends. Details on this clonotype: Its antigen is undetermined.

TCRdb reprocessed the reads via MiXCR and lists one record per CDR3 protein. The sample contains about 310,000 distinct CDR3 sequences, approximately 25% of which appear only once. The sample was cultured PBMCs, taken from culture after CMV antigen stimulation. The TCR originated in a human donor in good health (CMV status not recorded). Some clones in this sample may be carry-over from other donors' samples. V and J are TRBV19 and TRBJ2-1; no firm D call. CDR3: CASSIDIGYSNEQFF. The DNA for the CDR3 is TGTGCCAGTAGTATAGATATCGGATACAGCAATGAGCAGTTCTTC.